The sample holds one count of the clone carrying this T cell receptor beta chain. These data originate in a study of blood T cell repertoires in COVID-19. Profiling relied on immunoSEQ multiplex PCR, and the TCRdb table lists in-frame clones only, not all of them. Here the sample spans approximately 220,000 clones, less than 90% being singletons. Exposed study participants had met a COVID-19 case within 2 weeks before entry. This clonotype originated in a woman aged 25 to 39 who had been exposed to COVID-19. The sequenced sample was PBMCs or T cells enriched from blood (not recorded which).

CDR3: CASSNLAAATDTQYF. CDR3 DNA: TGTGCCAGTAGTAACCTAGCGGCAGCCACAGATACGCAGTATTTT. This rearrangement joins TRBV19 to TRBJ2-3; 7 bases fit TRBD2. The V gene end was trimmed by 4 bases and the J gene end by 2 bases; junction bases not matched to a gene: 6. CDR1 is LNHDA, CDR2 SQIVND, per germline (reference sequence). This CDR3 spans 15 amino acids.